A selection of T cell receptor beta chains follows, all from one sample in a study of vaccination and CD4 T cells after COVID-19. These TCRs are of unknown antigen specificity. TCRdb reprocessed the PCR reads with MiXCR, giving one entry per CDR3 protein. The sample includes some 15,000 distinct CDR3 sequences, 73% seen only once; the top ten take roughly 9.8%. Sample: CD4+ T cells from blood, cultured in vitro. Receptor source: a human donor who had recovered from COVID-19. CDR3s include the opening cysteine and the closing phenylalanine or tryptophan. Fields, in order: J gene, V gene, D gene, CDR3 length, clone size, CDR3 protein, CDR3 DNA. A D gene is named only where the DNA matches it firmly. Size is stated for part of the rows, as once, few or many counts, or as a class when the clone is expanded.

J gene: TRBJ2-1; V gene: TRBV20-1; D gene: .; CDR3 length: 14; clone size: .; CDR3 protein: CSVSSDSEGNEQFF; CDR3 DNA: TGCAGTGTTTCGTCGGACAGTGAAGGGAATGAGCAGTTCTTC
J gene: TRBJ1-2; V gene: TRBV19; D gene: .; CDR3 length: 13; clone size: .; CDR3 protein: CASSIDGNYGYTF; CDR3 DNA: TGTGCCAGTAGTATCGACGGCAACTATGGCTACACCTTC
J gene: TRBJ1-5; V gene: TRBV27; D gene: TRBD1; CDR3 length: 14; clone size: .; CDR3 protein: CASSSYRGNQPQHF; CDR3 DNA: TGTGCCAGCAGTTCTTACAGGGGAAATCAGCCCCAGCATTTT
J gene: TRBJ1-6; V gene: TRBV20-1; D gene: .; CDR3 length: 12; clone size: .; CDR3 protein: CSAGRTNSPLHF; CDR3 DNA: TGCAGTGCTGGGCGTACCAATTCACCCCTCCACTTT
J gene: TRBJ1-2; V gene: TRBV6-5; D gene: TRBD1; CDR3 length: 15; clone size: .; CDR3 protein: CASSSKGAVLYGYTF; CDR3 DNA: TGTGCCAGCAGTTCTAAGGGGGCGGTACTATATGGCTACACCTTC
J gene: TRBJ1-1; V gene: TRBV6-1; D gene: .; CDR3 length: 13; clone size: .; CDR3 protein: CASRTTGNTEAFF; CDR3 DNA: TGTGCCAGCAGGACAACAGGGAACACTGAAGCTTTCTTT
J gene: TRBJ1-3; V gene: TRBV6-1; D gene: .; CDR3 length: 14; clone size: once; CDR3 protein: CASTWTASGNTIYF; CDR3 DNA: TGTGCCAGCACTTGGACAGCCTCTGGAAACACCATATATTTT
J gene: TRBJ2-2; V gene: TRBV6-5; D gene: .; CDR3 length: 18; clone size: few; CDR3 protein: CASRYGRKSSTNTGELFF; CDR3 DNA: TGTGCCAGCAGATACGGACGGAAAAGTAGCACGAACACCGGGGAGCTGTTTTTT
J gene: TRBJ1-2; V gene: TRBV2; D gene: .; CDR3 length: 15; clone size: few; CDR3 protein: CASSERPGANYGYTF; CDR3 DNA: TGTGCCAGCAGTGAACGGCCCGGTGCTAACTATGGCTACACCTTC
J gene: TRBJ1-5; V gene: TRBV28; D gene: .; CDR3 length: 16; clone size: .; CDR3 protein: CASSFISAALHQPQHF; CDR3 DNA: TGTGCCAGCAGTTTCATCTCGGCAGCTTTACATCAGCCCCAGCATTTT
J gene: TRBJ1-1; V gene: TRBV7-9; D gene: .; CDR3 length: 13; clone size: once; CDR3 protein: CASSQYMGTEAFF; CDR3 DNA: TGTGCCAGCAGCCAATATATGGGGACTGAAGCTTTCTTT
J gene: TRBJ2-7; V gene: TRBV28; D gene: .; CDR3 length: 14; clone size: .; CDR3 protein: CASSPAPKAYEQYF; CDR3 DNA: TGTGCCAGCAGCCCGGCCCCGAAGGCCTACGAGCAGTACTTC
J gene: TRBJ1-5; V gene: TRBV21-1; D gene: .; CDR3 length: 13; clone size: few; CDR3 protein: CASSKGGCQPQHF; CDR3 DNA: TGTGCCAGCAGCAAAGGGGGTTGTCAGCCCCAGCATTTT
J gene: TRBJ2-4; V gene: TRBV12-1; D gene: .; CDR3 length: 15; clone size: .; CDR3 protein: CASREGVRAKNIQYF; CDR3 DNA: TGTGCCAGCAGGGAGGGAGTTCGGGCCAAAAACATTCAGTACTTC
J gene: TRBJ1-1; V gene: TRBV24-1; D gene: .; CDR3 length: 15; clone size: .; CDR3 protein: CATSQGGTGGTEAFF; CDR3 DNA: TGTGCCACCAGTCAAGGGGGAACAGGAGGCACTGAAGCTTTCTTT
J gene: TRBJ1-1; V gene: TRBV20-1; D gene: .; CDR3 length: 12; clone size: .; CDR3 protein: CSAARGGTEAFF; CDR3 DNA: TGCAGTGCTGCACGAGGGGGGACTGAAGCTTTCTTT